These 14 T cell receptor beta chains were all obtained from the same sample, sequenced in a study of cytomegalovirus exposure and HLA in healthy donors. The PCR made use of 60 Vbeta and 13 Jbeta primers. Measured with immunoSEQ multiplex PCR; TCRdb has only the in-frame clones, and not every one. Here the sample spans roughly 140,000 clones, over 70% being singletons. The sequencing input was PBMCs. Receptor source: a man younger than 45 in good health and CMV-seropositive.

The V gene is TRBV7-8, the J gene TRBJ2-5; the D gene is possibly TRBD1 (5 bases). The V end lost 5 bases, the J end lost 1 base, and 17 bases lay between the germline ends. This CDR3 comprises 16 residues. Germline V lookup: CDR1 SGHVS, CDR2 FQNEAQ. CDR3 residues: CASSPRQRSFQETQYF. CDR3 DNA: TGTGCCAGCAGCCCTAGACAGAGATCCTTCCAAGAGACCCAGTACTTC.

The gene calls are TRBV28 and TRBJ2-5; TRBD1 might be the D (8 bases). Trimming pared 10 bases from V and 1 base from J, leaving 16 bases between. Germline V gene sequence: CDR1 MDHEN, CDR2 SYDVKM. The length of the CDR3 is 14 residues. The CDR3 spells CATKQGGSQETQYF. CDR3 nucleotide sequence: TGTGCCACCAAACAGGGGGGGTCCCAAGAGACCCAGTACTTC.

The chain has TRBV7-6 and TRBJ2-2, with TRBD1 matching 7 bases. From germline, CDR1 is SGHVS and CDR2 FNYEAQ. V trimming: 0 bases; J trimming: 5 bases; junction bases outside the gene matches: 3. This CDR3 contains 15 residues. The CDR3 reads CASSLAGTATGELFF. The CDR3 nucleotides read TGTGCCAGCAGCTTAGCCGGGACAGCAACCGGGGAGCTGTTTTTT.

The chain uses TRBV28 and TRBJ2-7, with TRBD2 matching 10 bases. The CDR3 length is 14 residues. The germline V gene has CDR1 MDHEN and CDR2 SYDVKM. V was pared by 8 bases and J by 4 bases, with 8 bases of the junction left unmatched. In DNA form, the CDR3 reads TGTGCCAGCGGTAAACTAGCGGGAATGTACGAGCAGTACTTC. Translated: CASGKLAGMYEQYF.

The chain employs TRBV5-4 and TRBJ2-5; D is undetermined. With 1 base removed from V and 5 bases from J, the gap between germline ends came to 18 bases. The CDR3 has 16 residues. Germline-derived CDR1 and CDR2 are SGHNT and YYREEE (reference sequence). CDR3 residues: CASSLPSSQASETQYF. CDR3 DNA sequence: TGTGCCAGCAGCTTGCCGTCTTCCCAGGCTTCGGAGACCCAGTACTTC.

Here the CDR3 DNA reads TGTGCCAGCGCTCGGGGTGAGGGCGGGACAGGGATCTACGAGCAGTACTTC. This sequence encodes CASARGEGGTGIYEQYF. The chain combines TRBV27 with TRBJ2-7, with 9 positions matching TRBD1. Unmatched junction bases numbered 17, after V lost 8 bases and J lost 3 bases. The length of the CDR3 is 17 residues. Germline values: CDR1 MNHEY, CDR2 SMNVEV (reference sequence).

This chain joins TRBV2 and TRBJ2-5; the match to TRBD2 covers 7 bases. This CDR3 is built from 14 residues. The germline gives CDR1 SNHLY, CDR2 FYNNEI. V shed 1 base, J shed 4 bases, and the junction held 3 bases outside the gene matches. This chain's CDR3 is CASSEVGEGETQYF. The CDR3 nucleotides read TGTGCCAGCAGTGAAGTAGGGGAGGGAGAGACCCAGTACTTC.

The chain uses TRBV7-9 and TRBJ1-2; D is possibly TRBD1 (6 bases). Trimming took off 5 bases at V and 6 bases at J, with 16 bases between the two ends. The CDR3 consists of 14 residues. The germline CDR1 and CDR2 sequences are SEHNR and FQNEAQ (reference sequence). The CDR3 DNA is TGTGCCAGCAGCCAATTAAGCAGGGGAAATGGCTACACCTTC. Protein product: CASSQLSRGNGYTF.

CDR3 sequence: CASHRGDTQYF. Written as DNA, the CDR3 is TGTGCCAGCCACCGGGGAGATACGCAGTATTTT. The chain recombines TRBV11-2 with TRBJ2-3; weak D call: TRBD2 (5 bases). The CDR3 is 11 residues long. Germline V gene lookup returns CDR1 SGHAT and CDR2 FQNNGV. V was clipped by 8 bases and J by 5 bases, with 8 bases between them. Full variable domain (outside the CDR3, taken from reference TRBV11-2 and TRBJ2-3): EAGVAQSPRYKIIEKRQSVAFWCNPISGHATLYWYQQILGQGPKLLIQFQNNGVVDDSQLPKDRFSAERLKGVDSTLKIQPAKLEDSAVYLCASHRGDTQYFGPGTRLTVL.

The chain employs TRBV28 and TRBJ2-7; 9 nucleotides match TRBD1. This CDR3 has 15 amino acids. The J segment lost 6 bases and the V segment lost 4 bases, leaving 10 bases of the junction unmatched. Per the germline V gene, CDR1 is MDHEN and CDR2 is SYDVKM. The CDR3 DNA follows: TGTGCCAGCAGTTCCGGACAGGGGTCCCCACTCGAGCAGTACTTC. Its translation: CASSSGQGSPLEQYF.

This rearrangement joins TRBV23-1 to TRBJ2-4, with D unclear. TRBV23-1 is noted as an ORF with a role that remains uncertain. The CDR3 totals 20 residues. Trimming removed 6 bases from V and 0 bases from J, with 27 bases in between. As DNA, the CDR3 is TGCGCCAGCAGCATTATACCCACAGAGATCCATGTGAGAGCCAAAAACATTCAGTACTTC. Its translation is CASSIIPTEIHVRAKNIQYF.

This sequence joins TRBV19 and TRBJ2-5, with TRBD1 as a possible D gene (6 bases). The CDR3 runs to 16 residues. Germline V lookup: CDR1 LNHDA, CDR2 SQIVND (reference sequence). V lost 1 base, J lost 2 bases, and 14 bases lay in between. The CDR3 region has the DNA TGTGCCAGTAGTATAGCCACAGGGAATTGGCAAGAGACCCAGTACTTC. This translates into CASSIATGNWQETQYF.

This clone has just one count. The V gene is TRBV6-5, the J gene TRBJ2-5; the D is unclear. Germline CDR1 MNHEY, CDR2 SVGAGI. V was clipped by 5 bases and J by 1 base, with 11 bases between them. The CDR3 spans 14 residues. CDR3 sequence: CASSPSTFQETQYF. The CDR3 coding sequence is TGTGCCAGCAGTCCCAGTACCTTCCAAGAGACCCAGTACTTC.

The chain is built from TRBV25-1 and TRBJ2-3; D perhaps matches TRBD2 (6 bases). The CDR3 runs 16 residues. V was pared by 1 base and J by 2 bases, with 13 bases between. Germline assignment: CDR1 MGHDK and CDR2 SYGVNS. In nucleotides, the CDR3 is TGTGCCAGCAGTGAATTGGGCGGGGCCGTCACAGATACGCAGTATTTT. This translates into CASSELGGAVTDTQYF.